The clone carrying this TCR beta chain showed up just a few times. Antigen specificity is unknown. This sample stems from a study of cytotoxic CD8 clonotypes in ibrutinib-treated CLL. Study background: Overall, 25 or so responses were partial and 2 complete; following median roughly 68 months, roughly 15 patients stayed remitted and about twelve progressed. The taking of response samples occurred after a median roughly 12 months of treatment, with a range of 6 to 36. The study, taken as a whole, reports: Progressing and sustained-remission patients had different sampling times.

Produced via immunoSEQ multiplex PCR; TCRdb's table is partial and in-frame only. The table has 90,000 to 100,000 clones, 60% to 80% seen once. Trimming took off 5 bases at V and 3 bases at J, with 9 bases between the two ends. This CDR3 is built from 13 residues. Germline V lookup: CDR1 SGHNT, CDR2 YENEEA. This clonotype originated in a human donor with chronic lymphocytic leukemia. The sequencing here drew on PBMCs, taken after 12 months of ibrutinib treatment. The chain carries TRBV11-3 and TRBJ2-3; D gene uncertain. CDR3 sequence reads: CASSPRGTDTQYF. CDR3 sequence (DNA): TGTGCCAGCAGCCCAAGAGGAACAGATACGCAGTATTTT.